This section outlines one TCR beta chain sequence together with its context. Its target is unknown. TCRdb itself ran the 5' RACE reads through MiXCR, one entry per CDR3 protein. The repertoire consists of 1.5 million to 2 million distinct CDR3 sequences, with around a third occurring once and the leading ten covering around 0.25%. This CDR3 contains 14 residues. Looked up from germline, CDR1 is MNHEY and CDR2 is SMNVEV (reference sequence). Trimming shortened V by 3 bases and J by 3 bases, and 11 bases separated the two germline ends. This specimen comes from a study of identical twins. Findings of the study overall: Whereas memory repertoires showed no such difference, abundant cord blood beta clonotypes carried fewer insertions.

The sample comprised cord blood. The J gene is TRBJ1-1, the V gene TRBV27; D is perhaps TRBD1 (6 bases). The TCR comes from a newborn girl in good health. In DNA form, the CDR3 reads TGTGCCAGCAGTTTTTGGGAGGGGGACACTGAAGCTTTCTTT. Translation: CASSFWEGDTEAFF.